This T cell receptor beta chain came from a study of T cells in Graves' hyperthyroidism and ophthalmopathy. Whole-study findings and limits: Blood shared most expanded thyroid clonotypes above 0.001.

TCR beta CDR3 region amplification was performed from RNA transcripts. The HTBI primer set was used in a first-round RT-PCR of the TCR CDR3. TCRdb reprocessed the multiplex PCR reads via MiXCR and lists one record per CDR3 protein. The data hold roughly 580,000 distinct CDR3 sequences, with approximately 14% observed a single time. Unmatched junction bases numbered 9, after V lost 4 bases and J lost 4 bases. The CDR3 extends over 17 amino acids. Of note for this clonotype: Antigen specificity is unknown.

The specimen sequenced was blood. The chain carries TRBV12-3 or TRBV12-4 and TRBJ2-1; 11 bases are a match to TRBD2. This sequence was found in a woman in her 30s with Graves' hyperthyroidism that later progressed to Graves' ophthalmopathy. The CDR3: CASSWTSGHAKYNEQFF. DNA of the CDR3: TGTGCCAGCAGTTGGACTAGCGGGCATGCCAAGTACAATGAGCAGTTCTTC.